A selection of T cell receptor beta chains follows, all from one sample in a study of T cell responses to AZD1222 COVID-19 vaccine. Generated by immunoSEQ multiplex PCR, the TCRdb table keeps only in-frame clones and is missing some. This sample carries approximately 150,000 clones, roughly nine tenths of them seen once, and the ten largest clones take roughly 1.5%. The input for sequencing was peripheral blood, taken 28 days after the second AZD1222 dose. The source is an adult who received the AZD1222 COVID-19 vaccine. Both conserved end residues are part of each CDR3. D genes are given only for firm matches. The size entry is marked missing in some rows and otherwise reads once, few, many or a size class.

j_call | d_call | clone_size | v_call | cdr3_nt | cdr3_aa
TRBJ2-1 | TRBD2 | NA | TRBV9 | TGTGCCAGCAGCTCCCTAGCGGGAGCCTACAATGAGCAGTTCTTC | CASSSLAGAYNEQFF
TRBJ1-1 | NA | NA | TRBV30 | TGTGCCTGGAGTGTACCAGGGAACACTGAAGCTTTCTTT | CAWSVPGNTEAFF
TRBJ2-7 | NA | once | TRBV5-5 | TGTGCCAGCAGCTTGGCCCCCAGGGACGAGCAGTACTTC | CASSLAPRDEQYF
TRBJ1-2 | NA | NA | TRBV28 | TGTGCCAGCAGTTTGCCTGGGGGACCGCTCTATGGCTACACCTTC | CASSLPGGPLYGYTF
TRBJ2-1 | NA | NA | TRBV27 | TGTGCCAGCAGCCGACGGGGAACATCTAATGAGCAGTTCTTC | CASSRRGTSNEQFF
TRBJ2-2 | NA | NA | TRBV7-2 | TGTGCCAGCAGCTTAGTGGGGCTGAACACCGGGGAGCTGTTTTTT | CASSLVGLNTGELFF
TRBJ1-3 | NA | once | TRBV7-2 | TGTGCCAGCAGCTTTGGGGAGAGCTCTGGAAACACCATATATTTT | CASSFGESSGNTIYF
TRBJ1-2 | NA | NA | TRBV2 | TGTGCCAGCAGTGAGAGGGAAGAGGACTATGGCTACACCTTC | CASSEREEDYGYTF
TRBJ1-1 | TRBD1 | NA | TRBV7-9 | TGTGCCAGCAGCCATCCTATAACAGGGGGCGGCACTGAAGCTTTCTTT | CASSHPITGGGTEAFF
TRBJ1-1 | NA | NA | TRBV6-4 | TGTGCCAGCAAACCGGGTTCCATGAACACTGAAGCTTTCTTT | CASKPGSMNTEAFF
TRBJ2-3 | NA | NA | TRBV4-2 | TGTGCCAGCAGCCAAGGCCGGGACTCCTACACAGATACGCAGTATTTT | CASSQGRDSYTDTQYF
TRBJ2-1 | TRBD2 | NA | TRBV7-9 | TGTGCCAGCAGCTTAGCGCGGACTAGCTGGGACAATGAGCAGTTCTTC | CASSLARTSWDNEQFF
TRBJ1-3 | NA | NA | TRBV27 | TGTGCCAGCAGCCCACTGGGGGCTGGGAGCTCTGGAAACACCATATATTTT | CASSPLGAGSSGNTIYF
TRBJ2-3 | TRBD1 | NA | TRBV28 | TGTGCCAGCAGTTTGGGGACAGGGTTGGATACGCAGTATTTT | CASSLGTGLDTQYF
TRBJ2-4 | NA | NA | TRBV5-6 | TGTGCCAGCAGCTTAAGGACAGGGAGGGAGAGGTCACACAAAAACATTCAGTACTTC | CASSLRTGRERSHKNIQYF
TRBJ2-7 | TRBD2 | few | TRBV19 | TGTGCCAGTAGTATGGGGACTAGCTTCTACGAGCAGTACTTC | CASSMGTSFYEQYF
TRBJ1-6 | NA | few | TRBV5-6 | TGTGCCAGCAGTACATACAGGACCGCTGTTAATTCACCCCTCCACTTT | CASSTYRTAVNSPLHF
TRBJ1-2 | TRBD1 | NA | TRBV19 | TGTGCCAGTACCCTCCTCGGGGGACAGCCAAACTATGGCTACACCTTC | CASTLLGGQPNYGYTF
TRBJ1-1 | NA | NA | TRBV11-3 | TGTGCCAGCAGCTTCTCGGGGGCGAACACTGAAGCTTTCTTT | CASSFSGANTEAFF
TRBJ1-6 | NA | NA | TRBV4-3 | TGCGCCAGCAGCCAAGTCCGCGGGCGCTCACCCCTCCACTTT | CASSQVRGRSPLHF
TRBJ2-7 | TRBD2 | NA | TRBV5-1 | TGCGCCAGCAGCTTGGCGCCTAGCGGGAGCACCAGCTCCTACGAGCAGTACTTC | CASSLAPSGSTSSYEQYF
TRBJ1-3 | NA | once | TRBV28 | TGTGCCAGCAGTTTTCGATTCAGGGGTCCGTTAGGAAACACCATATATTTT | CASSFRFRGPLGNTIYF
TRBJ1-5 | NA | NA | TRBV24-1 | TGTGCCACCAGTGATTTGGCCAGCAATCAGCCCCAGCATTTT | CATSDLASNQPQHF
TRBJ2-2 | NA | once | TRBV19 | TGTGCCAGTAGTACCTCTTGGGGGGCAGGGTCAGGCGGGGAGCTGTTTTTT | CASSTSWGAGSGGELFF
TRBJ1-3 | TRBD1 | NA | TRBV28 | TGTGCCAGCAGTTCCCCCGCGACAGGGATAAACACCATATATTTT | CASSSPATGINTIYF
TRBJ1-1 | TRBD1 | NA | TRBV7-9 | TGTGCCAGCAGCCCTGAGGGACAGAGGAACACTGAAGCTTTCTTT | CASSPEGQRNTEAFF
TRBJ2-1 | NA | few | TRBV10-1 | TGCGCCAGCAGTGAGGACGGGTTACAGGGAAATGAGCAGTTCTTC | CASSEDGLQGNEQFF
TRBJ2-7 | NA | NA | TRBV18 | TGTGCCAGCTCACCAGCGGGACAAGGCTCGACGTACTTC | CASSPAGQGSTYF
TRBJ1-4 | NA | NA | TRBV6-1 | TGTGCCAGCAGTGAAGTGGGGGCAACTAATGAAAAACTGTTTTTT | CASSEVGATNEKLFF
TRBJ2-3 | TRBD2 | NA | TRBV3-1/TRBV3-2 | TGTGCCAGCAGCCAAAAGACTAGCGGGAGTTCAGATACGCAGTATTTT | CASSQKTSGSSDTQYF
TRBJ2-1 | TRBD2 | NA | TRBV28 | TGTGCCACCGAGGCGGGAGGGCAAATCTCCTACAATGAGCAGTTCTTC | CATEAGGQISYNEQFF
TRBJ1-2 | NA | NA | TRBV5-1 | TGCGCCAGCAGCTTGGAACAGCCAGAGGACTATGGCTACACCTTC | CASSLEQPEDYGYTF
TRBJ1-5 | NA | NA | TRBV18 | TGTGCCAGCTCACCACAGGGCTCACTTAGCAATCAGCCCCAGCATTTT | CASSPQGSLSNQPQHF
TRBJ2-5 | TRBD1 | NA | TRBV24-1 | TGTGCCACCAGTGACCCGGGACAGGGGGAGGAGACCCAGTACTTC | CATSDPGQGEETQYF
TRBJ2-2 | NA | NA | TRBV2 | TGTGCCAGCAGTTCAGCGAGGGAACGAACCGGGGAGCTGTTTTTT | CASSSARERTGELFF
TRBJ2-7 | TRBD2 | NA | TRBV6-2/TRBV6-3 | TGTGCCAGCAGTTACAGTCGGGCTAGCGGTACCTACGAGCAGTACTTC | CASSYSRASGTYEQYF
TRBJ1-5 | NA | NA | TRBV5-5 | TGTGCCAGCTCCGGTGGGAGCAATCAGCCCCAGCATTTT | CASSGGSNQPQHF
TRBJ2-1 | TRBD2 | NA | TRBV5-1 | TGCGCCAGCAGCTTGGGGGGACTAGCGGGAGGGCATGAGCAGTTCTTC | CASSLGGLAGGHEQFF
TRBJ1-3 | NA | NA | TRBV18 | TGTGCCAGCTCACCTTTGGAGGGTGGAAACACCATATATTTT | CASSPLEGGNTIYF
TRBJ1-6 | NA | NA | TRBV4-3 | TGCGCCAGCAGCCAAGGCAGGGTAAATTCACCCCTCCACTTT | CASSQGRVNSPLHF
TRBJ2-2 | TRBD1 | NA | TRBV6-5 | TGTGCCACCCTAGGACAGGCGAACACCGGGGAGCTGTTTTTT | CATLGQANTGELFF
TRBJ2-7 | TRBD2 | NA | TRBV4-2 | TGTGCCAGCAGCCGAAGACTAGCGGGAGGCATAACGAGCTCCTACGAGCAGTACTTC | CASSRRLAGGITSSYEQYF
TRBJ2-6 | NA | few | TRBV29-1 | TGCAGCGTTACAGGGACTGGGGCCAACGTCCTGACTTTC | CSVTGTGANVLTF
TRBJ2-7 | TRBD1 | NA | TRBV6-6 | TGTGCCAGCAGTATAAGCCCGGGACAGGGAGGAGAGCAGTACTTC | CASSISPGQGGEQYF
TRBJ2-5 | NA | NA | TRBV28 | TGTGCCAGCTCCTTGGAGGTGACCCAGTACTTC | CASSLEVTQYF
TRBJ1-5 | NA | once | TRBV2 | TGTGCCAGCACCGAGAGGATCAATCAGCCCCAGCATTTT | CASTERINQPQHF
TRBJ1-1 | NA | NA | TRBV11-2 | TGTGCCAGCAGCTTTCTGCCGCGGACTGAAGCTTTCTTT | CASSFLPRTEAFF
TRBJ1-5 | NA | NA | TRBV29-1 | TGCAGCGTTGGTTCCGGGTTTGTAGGACAGCCCCAGCATTTT | CSVGSGFVGQPQHF
TRBJ2-3 | TRBD1 | few | TRBV4-1 | TGCGCCAGCAGCCAAGGCTTACTCGGGGCCGGGGACAGGGTTTATGTAGATACGCAGTATTTT | CASSQGLLGAGDRVYVDTQYF
TRBJ2-3 | NA | NA | TRBV2 | TGTGCCAGCAGTGCGGAAGGAACAGATACGCAGTATTTT | CASSAEGTDTQYF
TRBJ2-7 | NA | NA | TRBV7-9 | TGTGCCAGCAGCTTATCCAGCGGAAGCGGTATGGACGAGCAGTACTTC | CASSLSSGSGMDEQYF
TRBJ2-3 | NA | NA | TRBV5-1 | TGCGCCAGCAGCTTCGAAGGAGCAGATACGCAGTATTTT | CASSFEGADTQYF
TRBJ1-2 | NA | NA | TRBV9 | TGTGCCAGCAGCGTCCAGCACTATGGCTACACCTTC | CASSVQHYGYTF
TRBJ1-3 | NA | NA | TRBV7-2 | TGTGCCAGCAGCTTAGACAGGGTGGACACCATATATTTT | CASSLDRVDTIYF
TRBJ2-1 | NA | NA | TRBV11-3 | TGTGCCAGCAGCCCCTCCGGAGGGCCTACGGCAGTTGAGCAGTTCTTC | CASSPSGGPTAVEQFF
TRBJ1-1 | NA | NA | TRBV6-5 | TGTGCCAGCAGTTACTCGGCCAGGGTGGCCACTGAAGCTTTCTTT | CASSYSARVATEAFF
TRBJ2-5 | NA | once | TRBV15 | TGTGCCACCAGCACCTCTCGTGGGCTCCAAGAGACCCAGTACTTC | CATSTSRGLQETQYF
TRBJ1-3 | NA | NA | TRBV7-2 | TGTGCCAGCAGCTTAGTGGCGGGGGCGGCTGGAAACACCATATATTTT | CASSLVAGAAGNTIYF
TRBJ1-3 | NA | NA | TRBV6-1 | TGTGCCAGCAGTGAAGGACCCTCTGGAAACACCATATATTTT | CASSEGPSGNTIYF